This T cell receptor beta chain was documented in a study of T cells in Graves' hyperthyroidism and ophthalmopathy. Study information: Peripheral blood was collected at initial diagnosis, before any treatment. Study results and caveats: Researchers found most expanded thyroid clonotypes above 0.001 in blood as well.

A NOSPECS grade of at least 4, a Clinical Activity Score of at least 3 and duration under 3 months were recorded in ophthalmopathy patients. This clonotype was seen repeatedly, ten times or more. Antigen unknown. V lost 3 bases to trimming and J lost 5 bases, with 16 bases between them. CDR3 size: 15 residues. RNA transcripts served as the template for amplifying TCR beta CDR3 regions. In the first-round RT-PCR of the TCR CDR3, the HTBI primer set was used. TCRdb reprocessed the multiplex PCR reads with MiXCR, giving one entry per CDR3 protein. The sample includes some 350,000 distinct CDR3 sequences, roughly 15% of them seen just once.

Sequencing was carried out using blood. The TCR sequence derives from a woman aged 60-70 years with Graves' ophthalmopathy. The chain employs TRBV12-3 or TRBV12-4 and TRBJ1-2, with no clear D. This CDR3 is CASSFRVKSEYGYTF. The DNA of the CDR3 is TGTGCCAGCAGTTTCCGGGTAAAGTCCGAGTATGGCTACACCTTC.